These 5 T cell receptor beta chains share one sample of origin, sequenced in a study of T cell responses to AZD1222 COVID-19 vaccine. Produced via immunoSEQ multiplex PCR; TCRdb's table is partial and in-frame only. The table lists 90,000 to 120,000 clones, 70% to 90% of them singletons. The sequencing here drew on peripheral blood, taken on day 0 of AZD1222 vaccination. These TCRs come from an adult in good health.

The chain has TRBV7-9 and TRBJ2-1, with 9 bases fitting TRBD2. Germline V gives CDR1 SEHNR, CDR2 FQNEAQ (reference sequence). The CDR3 is 15 amino acids. J lost 7 bases, V lost 8 bases, and 12 bases had no gene match. The CDR3 DNA reads as TGTGCCAGCCCAGCGGGTAGCGGGAGAGGGAATGAGCAGTTCTTC. It specifies CASPAGSGRGNEQFF.

J is TRBJ2-7 and V is TRBV19; TRBD1 matches at 7 bases. There are 15 residues in the CDR3. CDR1 is LNHDA, CDR2 SQIVND, per germline (reference sequence). Unmatched junction bases numbered 6, after V lost 1 base and J lost 3 bases. The CDR3 DNA reads as TGTGCCAGTAGTATAGGACAGGGCCAATACTACGAGCAGTACTTC. It is translated as CASSIGQGQYYEQYF.

V and J are TRBV6-4 and TRBJ2-3, with 9 positions matching TRBD2. The CDR3 covers 16 residues. The germline CDR1 and CDR2 sequences are MRHNA and SNTAGT. V shed 5 bases and J 6 bases; nucleotides not matched to a gene: 12. DNA for the CDR3: TGTGCCAGCAGTAGCGGGAGGTCCAATCTCGAGGATACGCAGTATTTT. Its protein product is CASSSGRSNLEDTQYF.

The rearrangement joins TRBV5-1 to TRBJ2-7; 7 bases map to TRBD2. The CDR3 sequence is 21 residues long. V was pared by 3 bases and J by 0 bases, with 24 bases of the junction left unmatched. Germline V gene lookup returns CDR1 SGHRS and CDR2 YFSETQ. CDR3 sequence reads: CASSSESPGGTLLHISYEQYF. CDR3 nucleotides: TGCGCCAGCAGCTCGGAATCCCCGGGGGGAACACTTCTACATATCTCCTACGAGCAGTACTTC.

This chain links TRBV14 with TRBJ1-1; no clear D. V was clipped by 1 base and J by 4 bases, with 10 bases between them. Looked up from germline, CDR1 is SGHDN and CDR2 is FVKESK. CDR3 length: 14 residues. The CDR3 nucleotides read TGTGCCAGCAGCCAAGTCTTTCGGGGCACTGAAGCTTTCTTT. Residues: CASSQVFRGTEAFF.